The 15 T cell receptor beta chains listed next were all sequenced from one sample in a study of regulatory T cells in long-lasting Graves disease. As for time point: persistent/refractory GD, antithyroid drugs over 5 years with positive TRAb. After RNA was extracted from PBMCs, the TCR library was made from it. Arm-PCR of CDR3 regions and iRepertoire HTBI primers were the basis on which TCR beta libraries were built. TCRdb called the multiplex PCR reads again in MiXCR, with one record for every CDR3 protein. Here the sample spans hundreds of thousands of distinct CDR3 sequences, roughly a fifth being singletons. The starting material was peripheral blood mononuclear cells (PBMCs), obtained when the disease was refractory, from a patient treated with antithyroid drugs. The receptors derive from a female donor with Graves disease.

About this clonotype itself: A much larger clone sits a single nucleotide away, making a read error possible. This chain uses TRBV6-1 with TRBJ1-2; no definite D call. CDR1 and CDR2 from the germline V gene are MNHNS and SASEGT. The CDR3 length is 12 residues. V dropped 4 bases and J dropped 2 bases, with 5 bases sitting between them. The CDR3 bases are TGTGCCAGCAGTGGCCTCAACTATGGCTACACCTTC. Protein: CASSGLNYGYTF.

The chain joins TRBV10-3 to TRBJ2-1; 8 bases fit TRBD2. This CDR3 comprises 15 residues. Germline CDR1 and CDR2: ENHRY and SYGVKD. Unmatched junction bases numbered 1, after V lost 3 bases and J lost 0 bases. The CDR3: CAISDSGSSYNEQFF. The CDR3 DNA reads TGTGCCATCAGTGACAGCGGGAGCTCCTACAATGAGCAGTTCTTC.

A few counts support this clonotype. The chain links TRBV7-6 to TRBJ1-4, with D unresolved. Looked up from germline, CDR1 is SGHVS and CDR2 is FNYEAQ. The CDR3 contains 15 residues. V lost 1 base and J lost 5, with 11 bases in between. This CDR3 reads CASSLGGVSNEKLFF. CDR3 nucleotides: TGTGCCAGCAGCTTAGGGGGAGTATCAAATGAAAAACTGTTTTTT. Drawing the rest from reference TRBV7-6 and TRBJ1-4, the complete variable domain is GAGVSQSPRYKVTKRGQDVALRCDPISGHVSLYWYRQALGQGPEFLTYFNYEAQQDKSGLPNDRFSAERPEGSISTLTIQRTEQRDSAMYRCASSLGGVSNEKLFFGSGTQLSVL.

The gene calls are TRBV3-1 and TRBJ1-2; no definite D call. V was pared by 4 bases and J by 0 bases, with 12 bases between. Germline V CDR1 and CDR2: LGHDT, YNNKEL (reference sequence). CDR3 length: 15 residues. In DNA, the CDR3 is TGTGCCAGCAGCCCCCAACTTGGGTCTAACTATGGCTACACCTTC. This translates into CASSPQLGSNYGYTF.

This clonotype was detected many times. V and J are TRBV28 and TRBJ2-7; D is ambiguous. Trimming took off 3 bases at V and 2 bases at J, with 11 bases between the two ends. There are 14 residues in the CDR3. Germline V gene lookup returns CDR1 MDHEN and CDR2 SYDVKM. CDR3 sequence: CASSFGSAAYEQYF. The DNA of the CDR3 is TGTGCCAGCAGTTTCGGTAGTGCCGCCTACGAGCAGTACTTC.

The chain uses TRBV18 and TRBJ1-1, with 7 positions matching TRBD1. There are 15 residues in the CDR3. Germline CDR1 and CDR2: KGHSH and LQKENI. The V and J ends lost 6 bases and 7 bases, in that order; junction bases with no gene match: 14. CDR3 bases: TGTGCCAGCTCCCCTGGGACAGAGGTTCCGATTGAAGCTTTCTTT. As protein: CASSPGTEVPIEAFF.

This chain joins TRBV19 and TRBJ1-5; TRBD1 matches at 11 bases. J was trimmed by 0 bases and V by 4 bases; bases with no gene match: 5. CDR1 is LNHDA, CDR2 SQIVND, per germline (reference sequence). The CDR3 is 17 amino acids. For the CDR3, the DNA is TGTGCCAGTAGTAGCCCCGGACAGGGGGCTAGCAATCAGCCCCAGCATTTT. Its protein product is CASSSPGQGASNQPQHF.

This clonotype has ten or more counts. This chain uses TRBV15 with TRBJ1-1, with a weak D call TRBD1 (6 bases). This CDR3 is built from 12 residues. Trimming removed 4 bases from V and 10 bases from J, with 13 bases in between. The germline gives CDR1 LNHNV, CDR2 YYDKDF (reference sequence). CDR3 residues: CATSNNRVGAFF. In DNA form, the CDR3 reads TGTGCCACCAGCAACAACAGGGTCGGAGCTTTCTTT.

The chain uses TRBV20-1 and TRBJ2-5; TRBD2 might be the D (8 bases). In germline, CDR1 is DFQATT, CDR2 SNEGSKA (reference sequence). V gave up 2 bases and J gave up 3 bases, with 25 bases separating them. CDR3 length: 18 residues. Here the CDR3 reads CSARPFSGTASQKETQYF. CDR3 bases: TGCAGTGCTAGACCCTTTAGCGGGACAGCGTCCCAAAAAGAGACCCAGTACTTC.

The sample holds many counts of this clonotype. The chain combines TRBV30 with TRBJ1-1; D is ambiguous. The V end was cut by 0 bases, the J end by 0 bases, with 5 bases between. Germline CDR1 GTSNPN, CDR2 SVGIG (reference sequence). This CDR3 is 13 amino acids long. The CDR3 bases are TGTGCCTGGAGTGTAGGGATGAACACTGAAGCTTTCTTT. Translation: CAWSVGMNTEAFF.

This clonotype was seen repeatedly, ten times or more. The chain couples TRBV5-1 to TRBJ2-2; a weak D match, TRBD1 (6 bases). The V and J ends lost 4 bases and 6 bases respectively, with 13 bases between them. The CDR3 is 14 residues long. Germline CDR1 reads SGHRS; CDR2 reads YFSETQ. The CDR3 protein is CASSGTLSSGELFF. The CDR3 bases are TGCGCCAGCAGCGGGACACTATCGTCCGGGGAGCTGTTTTTT.

In regard to this clonotype: At one end the junction does not follow the germline gene, possibly because of a read error. The chain links TRBV5-5 to TRBJ2-7, with D tentatively TRBD1 or TRBD2 (5 bases each). The CDR3 contains 14 residues. Germline-derived CDR1 and CDR2 are SGHKS and YYEKEE (reference sequence). CDR3 coding DNA: TGTGCCAGCAGCCCACGGGACCGTTGGTACGAGCGGTACTTC. Encoded protein: CASSPRDRWYERYF.

This clonotype was seen ten or more times. This chain uses TRBV24-1 with TRBJ1-2; no reliable D call. V lost 4 bases and J 10 bases, leaving 18 bases between the germline ends. In germline, CDR1 is KGHDR, CDR2 SFDVKD. The CDR3 is 14 amino acids. The CDR3 region has the DNA TGTGCCACCAGTGACCCTGCACAGCTAGAAGACTACACCTTC. This gives the protein CATSDPAQLEDYTF.

About this clonotype: A much larger clonotype is one base distant, so this may be a read error. The CDR3 nucleotides are TGTGCCAGCAGTGAGTGGGACATCCCTGGAAGCACCATATATTTT. It translates to CASSEWDIPGSTIYF. V is TRBV2 and J is TRBJ1-3, with D perhaps matching TRBD1 (6 bases). The CDR3 consists of 15 residues. Germline lookup yields CDR1 SNHLY and CDR2 FYNNEI.

CDR3 bases: TGTGCCAGCACAGGGGGTCTCTCTGGGGCCAACGTCCTGACTTTC. It codes for CASTGGLSGANVLTF. V usage is TRBV2 and J usage is TRBJ2-6; 7 bases map to TRBD1. The J segment lost 0 bases and the V segment lost 7 bases, leaving 3 bases of the junction unmatched. CDR1 is SNHLY and CDR2 is FYNNEI in the germline V gene. This CDR3 spans 15 amino acids. The full variable domain, rest sourced from reference TRBV2 and TRBJ2-6, is EPEVTQTPSHQVTQMGQEVILRCVPISNHLYFYWYRQILGQKVEFLVSFYNNEISEKSEIFDDQFSVERPDGSNFTLKIRSTKLEDSAMYFCASTGGLSGANVLTFGAGSRLTVL.